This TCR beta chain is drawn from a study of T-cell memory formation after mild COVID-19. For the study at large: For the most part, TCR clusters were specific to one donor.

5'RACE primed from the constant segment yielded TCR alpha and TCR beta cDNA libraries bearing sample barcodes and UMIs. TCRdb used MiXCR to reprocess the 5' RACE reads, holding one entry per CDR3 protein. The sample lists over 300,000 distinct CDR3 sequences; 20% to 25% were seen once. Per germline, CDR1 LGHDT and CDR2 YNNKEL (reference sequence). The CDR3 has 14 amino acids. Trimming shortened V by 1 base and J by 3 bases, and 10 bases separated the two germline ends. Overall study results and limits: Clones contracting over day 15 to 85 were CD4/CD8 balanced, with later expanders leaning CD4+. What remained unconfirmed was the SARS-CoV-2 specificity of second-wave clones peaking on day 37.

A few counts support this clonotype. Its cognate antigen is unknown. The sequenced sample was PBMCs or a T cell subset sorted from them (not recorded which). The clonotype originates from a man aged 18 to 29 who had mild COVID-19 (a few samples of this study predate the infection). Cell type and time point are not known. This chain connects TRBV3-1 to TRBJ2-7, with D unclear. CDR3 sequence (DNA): TGTGCCAGCAGCCAAGGATATCGAGGCTACGAGCAGTACTTC. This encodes CASSQGYRGYEQYF.